The clone carrying this T cell receptor (beta chain) was found many times. This sample is part of a study of T cells in Graves' hyperthyroidism and ophthalmopathy. On the study more broadly: Blood from the periphery was taken at initial diagnosis, before any treatment.

RNA transcripts served as the template for amplifying TCR beta CDR3 regions. Initially, a first-round RT-PCR of the TCR CDR3 employed the HTBI primer set. One entry per CDR3 protein, called by TCRdb with MiXCR from the multiplex PCR reads. The sample has approximately 400,000 distinct CDR3 sequences; under 20% are singletons. Graves' hyperthyroidism was deemed stable given no ophthalmopathy progression within 18 months. Exclusion of a patient resulted from uncontrolled infection, other autoimmune disease, pregnancy or lactation. The authors took PBMCs from over 8.5 ml fresh peripheral blood. The material sequenced was blood. The clonotype originates from a woman younger than 35 with Graves' hyperthyroidism.

CDR3 DNA sequence: TGTGCCACGTACAACGGGGGGCCCCAGCATTTT. It specifies CATYNGGPQHF. The rearrangement joins TRBV6-2 or TRBV6-3 to TRBJ1-5, with a weak D call TRBD1 (5 bases). Germline CDR1 reads MNHEY; CDR2 reads SVGEGT. The germline V and J ends were trimmed by 10 bases and 9 bases, with 13 bases remaining between them. This CDR3 has 11 amino acids.